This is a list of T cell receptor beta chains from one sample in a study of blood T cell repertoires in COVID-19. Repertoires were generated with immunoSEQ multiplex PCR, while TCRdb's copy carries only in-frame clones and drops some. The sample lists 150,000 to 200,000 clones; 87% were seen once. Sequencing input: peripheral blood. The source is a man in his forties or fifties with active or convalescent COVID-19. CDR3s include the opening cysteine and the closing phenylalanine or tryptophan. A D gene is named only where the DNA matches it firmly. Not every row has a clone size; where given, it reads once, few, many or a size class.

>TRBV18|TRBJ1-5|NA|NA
TGTGCCAGCTCACCAGGAGGCCAGCCCCAGCATTTT
CASSPGGQPQHF
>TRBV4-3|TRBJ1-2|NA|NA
TGCGCCAGCAGCCAAGGACAACGGCCTAACTATGGCTACACCTTC
CASSQGQRPNYGYTF
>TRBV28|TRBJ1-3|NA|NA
TGTGCCAGCAGTTTAGATCAGGGAGGTACCATATATTTT
CASSLDQGGTIYF
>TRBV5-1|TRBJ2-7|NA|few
TGCGCCAGCAGCCCCTATCCGGGCGAGCAGTACTTC
CASSPYPGEQYF
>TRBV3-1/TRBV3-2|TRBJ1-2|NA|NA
TGTGCCAGCAGCCGAGACGGGGGGAACAGCGCCTATGGCTACACCTTC
CASSRDGGNSAYGYTF
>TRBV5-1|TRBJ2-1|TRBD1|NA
TGCGCCAGCAGCTCAGGGGGCGCGGACAATGAGCAGTTCTTC
CASSSGGADNEQFF
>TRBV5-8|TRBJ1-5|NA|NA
TGTGCCAGCAGCTTGGAAGGGGGTACAAGCAATCAGCCCCAGCATTTT
CASSLEGGTSNQPQHF
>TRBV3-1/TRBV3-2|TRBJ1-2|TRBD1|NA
TGTGCCAGTGCGACAGGGGCCACAACTAATGGCTACACCTTC
CASATGATTNGYTF
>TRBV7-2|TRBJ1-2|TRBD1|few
TGTGCCAGCAGCCTACAGGGGGCGCCCGGCTACACCTTC
CASSLQGAPGYTF
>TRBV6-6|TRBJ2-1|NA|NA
TGTGCCAGCAGTTCCCCGACACTTGGTCAGGGGCAGTTCTTC
CASSSPTLGQGQFF
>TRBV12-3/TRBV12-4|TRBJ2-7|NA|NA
TGTGCCAGTCAAGGTACAGCCTCCTACGAGCAGTACTTC
CASQGTASYEQYF
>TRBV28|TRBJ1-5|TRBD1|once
TGTGCCAGCAGCCGCGGGACAGGGGGCCAGGGTCAGCCCCAGCATTTT
CASSRGTGGQGQPQHF
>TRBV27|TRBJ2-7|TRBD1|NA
TGTGCCAGCATCAAATCAGGGGGCGCGGGGTACGAGCAGTACTTC
CASIKSGGAGYEQYF
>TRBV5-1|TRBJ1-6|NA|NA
TGCGCCAGCAGCTTGGGCGGTATGGAGAATTCACCCCTCCACTTT
CASSLGGMENSPLHF
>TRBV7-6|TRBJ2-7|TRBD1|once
TGTGCCAGCAGCTCCCTGGACAGGGGTTACGAGCAGTACTTC
CASSSLDRGYEQYF
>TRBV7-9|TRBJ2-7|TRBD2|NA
TGTGCCAGCAGCGCGACTAGCGGGGACTACGAGCAGTACTTC
CASSATSGDYEQYF
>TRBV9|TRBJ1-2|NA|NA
TGTGCCAGCAGAGGGGGAACCTATGGCTACACCTTC
CASRGGTYGYTF
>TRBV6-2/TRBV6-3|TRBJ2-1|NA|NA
TGTGCCAGCAGTTACTCCTACCAGCGAAACAGGAATGAGCAGTTCTTC
CASSYSYQRNRNEQFF
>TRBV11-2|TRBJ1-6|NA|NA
TGTGCCAGCAGCTTAGCAGCGTCGACGAGCTCCTATAATTCACCCCTCCACTTT
CASSLAASTSSYNSPLHF
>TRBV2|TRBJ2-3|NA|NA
TGTGCCAGCAGTTACTCGCCGAATACGCAGTATTTT
CASSYSPNTQYF
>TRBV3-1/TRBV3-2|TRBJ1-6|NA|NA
TGTGCCAGCAGCCAATCTGCAGGGTCTTCACCCCTCCACTTT
CASSQSAGSSPLHF
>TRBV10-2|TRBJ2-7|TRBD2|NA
TGCGCCAGCACTGCGCGGGGGGCCTACGAGCAGTACTTC
CASTARGAYEQYF
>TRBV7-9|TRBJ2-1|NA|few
TGTGCCAGCAGCTTGTCCCGGGTCAATGAGCAGTTCTTC
CASSLSRVNEQFF
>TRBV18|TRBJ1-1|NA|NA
TGTGCCAGCTCACCAACAGGAGCCACTGAAGCTTTCTTT
CASSPTGATEAFF
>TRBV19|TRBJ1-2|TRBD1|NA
TGTGCCAGTAGTAGCCGACAGGGGGACGACTATGGCTACACCTTC
CASSSRQGDDYGYTF
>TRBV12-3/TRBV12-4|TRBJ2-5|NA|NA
TGTGCCAGCAGTTTGATAGCCCAAGAGACCCAGTACTTC
CASSLIAQETQYF
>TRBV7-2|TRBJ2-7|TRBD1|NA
TGTGCCAGCAGGGGACAGGGATTCTCCTACGAGCAGTACTTC
CASRGQGFSYEQYF
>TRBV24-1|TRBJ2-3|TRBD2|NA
TGTGCCACCAGTGATTTAGGCGGGGGGGCCTCTACGCAGTATTTT
CATSDLGGGASTQYF
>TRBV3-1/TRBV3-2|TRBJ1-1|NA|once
TGTGCCAGCAGTCAGATCGGGGGGATCACTGAAGCTTTCTTT
CASSQIGGITEAFF
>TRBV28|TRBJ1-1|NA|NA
TGTGCCAGCAGTACCCCGTCGGGTGGTGCTTTCTTT
CASSTPSGGAFF
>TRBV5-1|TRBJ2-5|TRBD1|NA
TGCGCCAGCAGCCGGGACAGCCAGCAAGAGACCCAGTACTTC
CASSRDSQQETQYF
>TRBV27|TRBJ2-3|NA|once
TGTGCCAGCAGTTTCTCCGGGACACAACTCACAGATACGCAGTATTTT
CASSFSGTQLTDTQYF
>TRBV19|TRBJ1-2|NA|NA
TGTGCCAGTAGCCTACAGTTACTCTATGGCTACACCTTC
CASSLQLLYGYTF
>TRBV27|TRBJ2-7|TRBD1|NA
TGTGCCAGCAGTAGCTGGACAGGTACCTACGAGCAGTACTTC
CASSSWTGTYEQYF
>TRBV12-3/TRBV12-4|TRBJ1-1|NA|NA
TGTGCCAGCAGCCAGGGTGGCACTGAAGCTTTCTTT
CASSQGGTEAFF
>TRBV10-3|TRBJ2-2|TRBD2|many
TGTGCCACTTCGACCACGGGGGGGCCGTCGGAGCTGTTTTTT
CATSTTGGPSELFF
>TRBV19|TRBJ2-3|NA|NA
TGTGCCAGTAGTATTAGGAGGGAAGATACGCAGTATTTT
CASSIRREDTQYF
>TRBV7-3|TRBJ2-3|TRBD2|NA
TGTGCCAGCAGCTTAATGAGTAGCGGGGTTGGTGCACTGGATACGCAGTATTTT
CASSLMSSGVGALDTQYF
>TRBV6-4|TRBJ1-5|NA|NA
TGTGCCAGCAGTGAGGGGGGGTCGGGGTATCCCCAGCATTTT
CASSEGGSGYPQHF
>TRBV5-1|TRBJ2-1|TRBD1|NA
TGCGCCAGCAGCATGGGACAGGGGGTTTACAATGAGCAGTTCTTC
CASSMGQGVYNEQFF
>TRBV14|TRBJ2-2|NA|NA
TGTGCCAGCAGCCACCGCACCGGGGAGCTGTTTTTT
CASSHRTGELFF
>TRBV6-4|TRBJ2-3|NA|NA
TGTGCCAGCATCCCCGGGATTGGTACGCAGTATTTT
CASIPGIGTQYF
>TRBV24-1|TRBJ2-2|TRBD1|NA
TGTGCCACCCAAGGACAGGCCACCGGGGAGCTGTTTTTT
CATQGQATGELFF
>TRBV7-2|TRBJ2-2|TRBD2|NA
TGTGCCAGCAGCTTAGATAGCGGGGGGGCTATCGGGGAGCTGTTTTTT
CASSLDSGGAIGELFF
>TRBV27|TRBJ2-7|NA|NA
TGTGCCAGCAGTTTGAAGGTAACGGGATACGAGCAGTACTTC
CASSLKVTGYEQYF
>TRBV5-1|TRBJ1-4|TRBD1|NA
TGCGCCAGCAGCTCGGGACAGGGGGCCTTGGATGAAAAACTGTTTTTT
CASSSGQGALDEKLFF
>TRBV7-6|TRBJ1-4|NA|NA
TGTGCCAGCAGCTTACGGCAGGGTGTGGGGACTAATGAAAAACTGTTTTTT
CASSLRQGVGTNEKLFF
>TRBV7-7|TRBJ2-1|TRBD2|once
TGTGCTAGCAGCTTGGGGACTAGCGGGGGGTATGGAGAGCAGTTCTTC
CASSLGTSGGYGEQFF
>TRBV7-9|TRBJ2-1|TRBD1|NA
TGTGCCAGCGAACAGCCGGGACAGGGGTCTTATGAGCAGTTCTTC
CASEQPGQGSYEQFF
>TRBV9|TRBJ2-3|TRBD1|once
TGTGCCAGCAGAGCCTCCGGGACAGGGGCTGACACAGATACGCAGTATTTT
CASRASGTGADTDTQYF
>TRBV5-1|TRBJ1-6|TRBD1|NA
TGCGCCAGCAGCGAACGACAGGGGGCAAATTCACCCCTCCACTTT
CASSERQGANSPLHF
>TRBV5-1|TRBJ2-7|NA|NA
TGCGCCAGCAGCTTGTATGTCAGCTCCTACGAGCAGTACTTC
CASSLYVSSYEQYF